One and the same sample provided the 25 T cell receptor beta chains below, sequenced in a study of beta chain features in type 1 diabetes. As every portion of the isolated RNA was reverse transcribed, the sequencing read expressed TCRB transcripts. Data came from immunoSEQ multiplex PCR; TCRdb stores just in-frame clones and leaves some out. In the table there are a few hundred thousand clones, around 12% of which are singletons. The material sequenced was naive CD4+ T cells from blood. The receptor set was obtained from a man aged 18 to 35 in good health.

The sample holds a few counts of this clone. The V call is TRBV18, the J call TRBJ2-1; no clear D gene. The CDR3 runs to 12 residues. The germline V gene has CDR1 KGHSH and CDR2 LQKENI. Trimming took off 1 base at V and 9 bases at J, with 7 bases between the two ends. CDR3 region: CASSPLQREQFF. In DNA form, the CDR3 reads TGTGCCAGCTCACCACTCCAGCGTGAGCAGTTCTTC.

The chain recombines TRBV2 with TRBJ1-5, with 8 bases identical to TRBD1. Germline assignment: CDR1 SNHLY and CDR2 FYNNEI. This CDR3 is built from 14 residues. V shed 7 bases and J 5 bases; nucleotides not matched to a gene: 7. DNA of the CDR3: TGTGCCAGCACTACGGACAGGGTGGATCAGCCCCAGCATTTT. Protein sequence: CASTTDRVDQPQHF.

The CDR3 nucleotides read TGTGCCAGCGGGACAGATAATAATCAGCCCCAGCATTTT. As protein: CASGTDNNQPQHF. This rearrangement joins TRBV9 to TRBJ1-5; TRBD1 agrees at 7 bases. The ends lost 7 bases at V and 4 bases at J; junction bases unmatched: 5. The germline V gene encodes CDR1 SGDLS and CDR2 YYNGEE. The length of the CDR3 is 13 residues.

This clone turned up a few times. The chain joins TRBV29-1 to TRBJ1-1; D is ambiguous. Trimming shortened V by 7 bases and J by 0 bases, and 12 bases separated the two germline ends. CDR3 length: 13 residues. Looked up from germline, CDR1 is SQVTM and CDR2 is ANQGSEA. In DNA, the CDR3 is TGCAGCGCCTCAGGAAAAATGAACACTGAAGCTTTCTTT. Translation gives CSASGKMNTEAFF.

This chain joins TRBV7-9 and TRBJ2-7; the match to TRBD1 covers 8 bases. Germline lookup yields CDR1 SEHNR and CDR2 FQNEAQ (reference sequence). The trim removed 2 bases at V and 3 bases at J, leaving 6 bases unmatched. The CDR3 contains 15 residues. The CDR3 sequence: CASSLRAGGYYEQYF. The CDR3, as DNA: TGTGCCAGCAGCTTACGGGCAGGGGGCTACTACGAGCAGTACTTC.

This clone showed up just a few times. The chain joins TRBV14 to TRBJ1-1; D remains unclear. V was cut by 2 bases and J by 0 bases, with 13 bases left in between. CDR3 length: 16 residues. CDR1 and CDR2 (germline): SGHDN, FVKESK. The CDR3 here is CASSQPTRLLNTEAFF. The CDR3 DNA is TGTGCCAGCAGCCAACCTACAAGACTATTGAACACTGAAGCTTTCTTT.

This clone has just a few counts. V usage is TRBV11-2 and J usage is TRBJ1-2; D not certain. The CDR3 has 13 amino acids. Trimming shortened V by 4 bases and J by 8 bases, and 14 bases separated the two germline ends. Germline V lookup: CDR1 SGHAT, CDR2 FQNNGV. CDR3 amino acids: CASSYERVRGYTF. Written as DNA, the CDR3 is TGTGCCAGCAGCTACGAGAGAGTGCGAGGCTACACCTTC. Filled out from reference TRBV11-2 and TRBJ1-2, the complete variable domain reads EAGVAQSPRYKIIEKRQSVAFWCNPISGHATLYWYQQILGQGPKLLIQFQNNGVVDDSQLPKDRFSAERLKGVDSTLKIQPAKLEDSAVYLCASSYERVRGYTFGSGTRLTVV.

The CDR3 DNA reads as TGTGCCAGCAGTGAACCGGTAGACAATGAGCAGTTCTTC. Translated, it gives CASSEPVDNEQFF. J is TRBJ2-1 and V is TRBV25-1, with D unresolved. Germline CDR1 and CDR2: MGHDK and SYGVNS. The CDR3 spans 13 residues. V gave up 2 bases and J gave up 5 bases, with 7 bases separating them.

The gene calls are TRBV30 and TRBJ1-1, with a weak D call TRBD1 (5 bases). The CDR3 loop spans 12 amino acids. In germline, CDR1 is GTSNPN, CDR2 SVGIG (reference sequence). V was shortened by 2 bases and J by 11 bases, with 15 bases between the two germline ends. CDR3: CAWSISDISAFF. The CDR3 DNA follows: TGTGCCTGGAGTATCTCGGACATTTCGGCTTTCTTT.

V usage is TRBV7-3 and J usage is TRBJ1-2, with D uncertain. The V end was cut by 2 bases, the J end by 7 bases, with 14 bases between. Germline V gene sequence: CDR1 SGHTA, CDR2 FQGTGA. The CDR3 is 14 residues long. CDR3 in DNA: TGTGCCAGCAGCTTAGCTGCCTCAAGAGTTGGCTACACCTTC. Its translation: CASSLAASRVGYTF. Supplemented by reference TRBV7-3 and TRBJ1-2, the full variable domain reads GAGVSQTPSNKVTEKGKYVELRCDPISGHTALYWYRQSLGQGPEFLIYFQGTGAADDSGLPNDRFFAVRPEGSVSTLKIQRTERGDSAVYLCASSLAASRVGYTFGSGTRLTVV.

Regarding this clone: The conserved phenylalanine or tryptophan normally closing the CDR3 is absent here, so this likely arose from a read error. The limits of the CDR3 on the DNA are not certain, so only TCRdb's listed CDR3 is given. The rearrangement uses TRBV6-4 and TRBJ2-3; the D call TRBD2 from the table was never checked on the DNA. Germline CDR1 is MRHNA and CDR2 is SNTAGT. Inclusive of both ends, the CDR3 amounts to 13 amino acids. This chain's CDR3 is CASSELGGRCSGS.

The chain employs TRBV30 and TRBJ2-1; TRBD2 might be the D (6 bases). The V and J ends lost 0 bases and 6 bases respectively, with 12 bases between them. Germline CDR1 reads GTSNPN; CDR2 reads SVGIG (reference sequence). The CDR3 totals 14 residues. The DNA for the CDR3 is TGTGCCTGGAGTGTAAGGAGGGAAGGCAATGAGCAGTTCTTC. It encodes CAWSVRREGNEQFF.

J is TRBJ1-5 and V is TRBV18; no reliable D call. The ends were cut back, 3 bases at V and 0 bases at J, with 6 bases in the middle. Germline V gene data show CDR1 as KGHSH and CDR2 as LQKENI. CDR3 length: 14 residues. CDR3 in amino acids: CASSPPGSNQPQHF. CDR3 nucleotides: TGTGCCAGCTCACCGCCGGGTAGCAATCAGCCCCAGCATTTT.

The chain carries TRBV11-3 and TRBJ2-3; 8 nucleotides match TRBD1. This CDR3 spans 14 amino acids. Germline-derived CDR1 and CDR2 are SGHNT and YENEEA. V lost 3 bases and J lost 7; bases outside the gene matches: 6. CDR3 DNA sequence: TGTGCCAGCAGCTTCCAGGGGGCTTCGAATACGCAGTATTTT. Translated: CASSFQGASNTQYF.

The chain combines TRBV11-2 with TRBJ2-7, with 8 nucleotides matching TRBD2. V dropped 6 bases and J dropped 3; count of bases not matched to a gene: 10. This CDR3 has 15 amino acids. Germline V gene lookup returns CDR1 SGHAT and CDR2 FQNNGV. CDR3 in DNA: TGTGCCAGCAGTCAAGTACGGGGGGGAAACTACGAGCAGTACTTC. This encodes CASSQVRGGNYEQYF.

The V gene is TRBV30, the J gene TRBJ1-1; unclear D gene. The CDR3 is 13 amino acids. V was trimmed by 1 base and J by 3 bases, leaving 9 bases between them. Germline CDR1 reads GTSNPN; CDR2 reads SVGIG (reference sequence). CDR3 nucleotides: TGTGCCTGGAGTGGAGGGAGGGACACTGAAGCTTTCTTT. As protein: CAWSGGRDTEAFF.

In this sample, this clone turned up a few times. The chain joins TRBV7-3 to TRBJ2-1, with no clear D. The CDR3 is made up of 12 amino acids. Trimming left V 5 bases short and J 6 bases short, with 8 bases between. Germline V gene data show CDR1 as SGHTA and CDR2 as FQGTGA. CDR3 region: CASSDSFNEQFF. As DNA, the CDR3 is TGTGCCAGCAGCGATAGCTTCAATGAGCAGTTCTTC.

The sample holds a few counts of this clone. The chain is built from TRBV13 and TRBJ1-1, with D possibly TRBD1 on 6 matching bases. This CDR3 spans 15 amino acids. Trimming shortened V by 5 bases and J by 1 base, and 14 bases separated the two germline ends. Germline lookup yields CDR1 PRHDT and CDR2 FYEKMQ (reference sequence). CDR3 region: CASSAKLQGNTEAFF. CDR3 coding DNA: TGTGCCAGCAGCGCGAAACTACAGGGGAACACTGAAGCTTTCTTT.

In its sample, this clone was seen a few times. Within the sample, other DNA sequences also encode this same CDR3. The rearrangement uses TRBV19 and TRBJ2-5; D not certain. V lost 5 bases and J 2 bases, leaving 3 bases between the germline ends. Germline values: CDR1 LNHDA, CDR2 SQIVND (reference sequence). The CDR3 consists of 11 residues. The CDR3 protein is CASSQQETQYF. CDR3 bases: TGTGCCAGTAGTCAACAAGAGACCCAGTACTTC.

The genes are TRBV7-2 and TRBJ1-2; a possible D gene is TRBD1 (6 bases). V gave up 7 bases and J gave up 9 bases, with 21 bases separating them. The length of the CDR3 is 14 residues. Germline CDR1 and CDR2: SGHTA and FQGNSA. The CDR3 protein is CASTALGGPVSYTF. CDR3 coding DNA: TGTGCCAGCACTGCCCTGGGGGGGCCGGTGAGCTACACCTTC.

Only a few counts were recorded for this clone. The rearrangement uses TRBV4-3 and TRBJ2-7, with a tentative D call TRBD1 (6 bases). The germline CDR1 and CDR2 sequences are LGHNA and YSLEER. V was trimmed by 4 bases and J by 0 bases, leaving 13 bases between them. The CDR3 is made up of 15 amino acids. CDR3 region: CASSLRDTVSYEQYF. CDR3 sequence (DNA): TGCGCCAGCAGCCTCCGGGACACTGTCTCCTACGAGCAGTACTTC.

This clone was detected a few times. V and J are TRBV7-2 and TRBJ1-4; TRBD1 agrees at 8 bases. Germline V gene data show CDR1 as SGHTA and CDR2 as FQGNSA. J gave up 8 bases and V 5 bases, and 4 bases lay outside the gene matches. The CDR3 runs to 13 residues. CDR3 sequence: CASSRDRREKLFF. CDR3 in DNA: TGTGCCAGCAGCCGGGACAGGAGGGAAAAACTGTTTTTT.

This clone was observed a handful of times. The rearrangement links TRBV7-8 to TRBJ2-3; the D gene is possibly TRBD2 (6 bases). There are 16 residues in the CDR3. Germline CDR1 SGHVS, CDR2 FQNEAQ. V was pared by 0 bases and J by 6 bases, with 16 bases between. The CDR3 here is CASSLARDSRTDTQYF. The DNA for the CDR3 is TGTGCCAGCAGCTTAGCACGGGACTCACGGACGGATACGCAGTATTTT.

This chain links TRBV18 with TRBJ1-1; 7 nucleotides line up with TRBD1. The CDR3 consists of 16 residues. The ends lost 3 bases at V and 0 bases at J; junction bases unmatched: 7. The germline gives CDR1 KGHSH, CDR2 LQKENI. CDR3 coding DNA: TGTGCCAGCTCACCCCTAGGGACAGTCATGAACACTGAAGCTTTCTTT. Its protein product is CASSPLGTVMNTEAFF.

This chain joins TRBV9 and TRBJ2-2, with D possibly being TRBD2 (7 bases). The CDR3 is 17 residues long. V lost 4 bases and J lost 2, with 18 bases in between. Germline values: CDR1 SGDLS, CDR2 YYNGEE. This chain's CDR3 is CASSSLPRGPNTGELFF. The CDR3 region has the DNA TGTGCCAGCAGCTCCCTCCCGCGGGGGCCAAACACCGGGGAGCTGTTTTTT.